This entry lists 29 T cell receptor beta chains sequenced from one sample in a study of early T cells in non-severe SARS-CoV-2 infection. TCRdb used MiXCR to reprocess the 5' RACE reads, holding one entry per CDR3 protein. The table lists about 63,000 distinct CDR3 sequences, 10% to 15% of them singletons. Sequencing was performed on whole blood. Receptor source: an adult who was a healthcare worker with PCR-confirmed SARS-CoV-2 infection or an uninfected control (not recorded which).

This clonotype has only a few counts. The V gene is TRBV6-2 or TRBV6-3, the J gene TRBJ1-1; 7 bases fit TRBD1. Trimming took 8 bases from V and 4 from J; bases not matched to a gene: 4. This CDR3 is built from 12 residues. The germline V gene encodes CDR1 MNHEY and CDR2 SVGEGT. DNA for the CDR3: TGTGCCAGCGGATCAGGGGGCACTGAAGCTTTCTTT. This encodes CASGSGGTEAFF.

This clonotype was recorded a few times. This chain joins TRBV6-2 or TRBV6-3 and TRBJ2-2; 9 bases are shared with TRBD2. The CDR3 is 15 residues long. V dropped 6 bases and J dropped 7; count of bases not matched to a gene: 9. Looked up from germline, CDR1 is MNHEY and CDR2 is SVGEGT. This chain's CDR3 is CASSERGVRVGELFF. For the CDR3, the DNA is TGTGCCAGCAGCGAGCGGGGGGTTCGTGTCGGGGAGCTGTTTTTT.

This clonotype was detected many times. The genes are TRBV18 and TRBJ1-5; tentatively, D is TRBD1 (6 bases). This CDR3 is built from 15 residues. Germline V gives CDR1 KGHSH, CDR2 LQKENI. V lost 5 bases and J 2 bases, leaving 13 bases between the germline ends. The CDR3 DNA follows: TGTGCCAGCTCAACCTCAGGGGCCGGCAATCAGCCCCAGCATTTT. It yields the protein CASSTSGAGNQPQHF.

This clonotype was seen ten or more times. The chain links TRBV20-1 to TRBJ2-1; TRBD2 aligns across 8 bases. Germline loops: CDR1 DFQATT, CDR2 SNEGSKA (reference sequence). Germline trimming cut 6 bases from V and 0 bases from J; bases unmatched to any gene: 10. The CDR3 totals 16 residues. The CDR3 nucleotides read TGCAGTGCCGAGGCCAGCGGGGGAAGCTCCTACAATGAGCAGTTCTTC. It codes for CSAEASGGSSYNEQFF.

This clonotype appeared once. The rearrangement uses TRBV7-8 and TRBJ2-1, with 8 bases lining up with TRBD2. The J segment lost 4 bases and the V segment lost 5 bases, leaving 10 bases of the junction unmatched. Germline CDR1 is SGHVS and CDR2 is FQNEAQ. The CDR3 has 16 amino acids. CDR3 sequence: CASSPAMSGGYNEQFF. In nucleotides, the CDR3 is TGTGCCAGCAGCCCGGCCATGAGCGGGGGTTACAATGAGCAGTTCTTC.

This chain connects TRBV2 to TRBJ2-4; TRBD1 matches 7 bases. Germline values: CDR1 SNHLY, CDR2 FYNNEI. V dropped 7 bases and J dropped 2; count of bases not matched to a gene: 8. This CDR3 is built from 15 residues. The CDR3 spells CASNIRQGTKNIQYF. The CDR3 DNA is TGTGCCAGCAACATCCGACAGGGAACCAAAAACATTCAGTACTTC.

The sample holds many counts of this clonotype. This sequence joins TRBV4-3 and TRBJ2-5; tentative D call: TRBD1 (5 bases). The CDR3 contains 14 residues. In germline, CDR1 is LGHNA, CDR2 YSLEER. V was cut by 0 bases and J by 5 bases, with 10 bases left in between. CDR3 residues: CASSQDPWGETQYF. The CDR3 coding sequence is TGCGCCAGCAGCCAAGATCCTTGGGGCGAGACCCAGTACTTC.

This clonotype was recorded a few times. The CDR3 sequence is CASSKTASYNSPLHF. The CDR3 DNA sequence: TGTGCCAGCAGCAAGACCGCCTCCTATAATTCACCCCTCCACTTT. The chain uses TRBV21-1 and TRBJ1-6. TRBV21-1 is classified as a pseudogene. The CDR3 has 15 residues.

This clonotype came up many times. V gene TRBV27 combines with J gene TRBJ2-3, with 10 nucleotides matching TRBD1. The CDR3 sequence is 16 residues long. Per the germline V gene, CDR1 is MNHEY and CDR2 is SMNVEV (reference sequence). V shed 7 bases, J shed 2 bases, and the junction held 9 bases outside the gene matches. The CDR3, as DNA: TGTGCCAGCAAAGGACAGGGGGGCCGCTTCACAGATACGCAGTATTTT. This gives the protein CASKGQGGRFTDTQYF.

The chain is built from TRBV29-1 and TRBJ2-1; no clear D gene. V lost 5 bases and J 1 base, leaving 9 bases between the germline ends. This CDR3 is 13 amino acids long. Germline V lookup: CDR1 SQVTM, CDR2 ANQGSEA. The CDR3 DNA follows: TGCAGCGTTCCCCCAACATCCTACAATGAGCAGTTCTTC. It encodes CSVPPTSYNEQFF.

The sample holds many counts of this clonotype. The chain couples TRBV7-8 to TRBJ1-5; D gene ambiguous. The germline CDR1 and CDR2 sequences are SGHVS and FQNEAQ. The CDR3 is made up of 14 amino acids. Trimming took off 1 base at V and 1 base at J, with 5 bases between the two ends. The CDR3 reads CASSLGNSNQPQHF. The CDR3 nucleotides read TGTGCCAGCAGCTTAGGGAACAGCAATCAGCCCCAGCATTTT.

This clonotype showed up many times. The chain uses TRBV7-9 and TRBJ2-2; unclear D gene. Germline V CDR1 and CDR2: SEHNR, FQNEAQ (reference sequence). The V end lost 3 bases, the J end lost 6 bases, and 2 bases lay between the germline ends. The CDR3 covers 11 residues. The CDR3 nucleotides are TGTGCCAGCAGCTTCCCCGGGGAGCTGTTTTTT. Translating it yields CASSFPGELFF.

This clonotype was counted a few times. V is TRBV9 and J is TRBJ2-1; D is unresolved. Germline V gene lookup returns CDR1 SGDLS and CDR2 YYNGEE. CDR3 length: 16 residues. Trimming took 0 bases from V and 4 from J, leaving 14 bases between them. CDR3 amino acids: CASSVVRDPPYNEQFF. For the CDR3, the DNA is TGTGCCAGCAGCGTAGTTAGAGACCCCCCATACAATGAGCAGTTCTTC. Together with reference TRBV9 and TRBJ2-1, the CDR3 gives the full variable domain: DSGVTQTPKHLITATGQRVTLRCSPRSGDLSVYWYQQSLDQGLQFLIQYYNGEERAKGNILERFSAQQFPDLHSELNLSSLELGDSALYFCASSVVRDPPYNEQFFGPGTRLTVL.

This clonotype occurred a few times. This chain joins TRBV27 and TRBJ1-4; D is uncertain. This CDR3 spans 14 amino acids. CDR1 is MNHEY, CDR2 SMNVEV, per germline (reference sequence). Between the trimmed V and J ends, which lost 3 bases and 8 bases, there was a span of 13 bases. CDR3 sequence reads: CASSLRRTNEKLFF. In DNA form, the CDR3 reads TGTGCCAGCAGTTTGCGAAGGACGAACGAAAAACTGTTTTTT.

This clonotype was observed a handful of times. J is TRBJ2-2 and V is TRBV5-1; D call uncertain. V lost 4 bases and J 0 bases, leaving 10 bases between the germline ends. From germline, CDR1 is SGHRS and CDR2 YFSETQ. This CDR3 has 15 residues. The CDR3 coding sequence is TGCGCCAGCAGCCTGACAAGGACGAACACCGGGGAGCTGTTTTTT. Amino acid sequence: CASSLTRTNTGELFF.

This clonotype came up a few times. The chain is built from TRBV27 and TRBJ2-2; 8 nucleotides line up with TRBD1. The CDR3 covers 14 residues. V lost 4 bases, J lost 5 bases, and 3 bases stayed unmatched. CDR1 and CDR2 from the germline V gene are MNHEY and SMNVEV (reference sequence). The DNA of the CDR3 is TGTGCCAGCAGTTGGACAGGGACGACCGGGGAGCTGTTTTTT. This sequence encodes CASSWTGTTGELFF.

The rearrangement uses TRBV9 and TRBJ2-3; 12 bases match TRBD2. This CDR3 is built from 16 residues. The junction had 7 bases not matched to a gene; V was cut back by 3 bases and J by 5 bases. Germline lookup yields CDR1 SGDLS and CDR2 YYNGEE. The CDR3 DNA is TGTGCCAGCAGCGGGAGACTAGCGGGGGCGGTAGATACGCAGTATTTT. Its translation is CASSGRLAGAVDTQYF.

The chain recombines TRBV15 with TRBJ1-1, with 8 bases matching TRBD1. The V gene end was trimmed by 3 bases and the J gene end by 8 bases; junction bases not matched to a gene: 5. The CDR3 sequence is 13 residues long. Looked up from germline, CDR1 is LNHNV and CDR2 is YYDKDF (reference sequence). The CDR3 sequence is CATSRTGTGEAFF. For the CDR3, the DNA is TGTGCCACCAGCAGGACCGGGACAGGAGAAGCTTTCTTT.

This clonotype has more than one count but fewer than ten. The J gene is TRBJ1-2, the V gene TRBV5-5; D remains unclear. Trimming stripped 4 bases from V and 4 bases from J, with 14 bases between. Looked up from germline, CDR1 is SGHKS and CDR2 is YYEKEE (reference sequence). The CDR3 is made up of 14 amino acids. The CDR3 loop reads CASSQTRSFYGYTF. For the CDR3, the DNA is TGTGCCAGCAGCCAGACGAGATCGTTCTATGGCTACACCTTC.

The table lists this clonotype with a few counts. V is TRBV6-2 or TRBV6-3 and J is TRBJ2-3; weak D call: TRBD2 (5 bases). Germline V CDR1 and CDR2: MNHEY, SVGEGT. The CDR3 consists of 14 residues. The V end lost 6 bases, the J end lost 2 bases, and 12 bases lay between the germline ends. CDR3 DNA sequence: TGTGCCAGCAGGTTACTAGAGAACACAGATACGCAGTATTTT. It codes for CASRLLENTDTQYF.

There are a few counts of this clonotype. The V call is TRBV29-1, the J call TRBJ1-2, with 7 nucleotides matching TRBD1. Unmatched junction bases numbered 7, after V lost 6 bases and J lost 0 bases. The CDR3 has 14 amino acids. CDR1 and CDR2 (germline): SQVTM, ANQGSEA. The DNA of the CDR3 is TGCAGCGTGGGGCTCGGGACAGCTAACTATGGCTACACCTTC. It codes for CSVGLGTANYGYTF.

CDR3 protein: CASSARADTQYF. CDR3 coding DNA: TGTGCCAGCAGTGCCAGGGCAGATACGCAGTATTTT. The rearrangement joins TRBV7-9 to TRBJ2-3; maybe TRBD1 (5 bases). Germline V lookup: CDR1 SEHNR, CDR2 FQNEAQ (reference sequence). This CDR3 comprises 12 residues. V was pared by 6 bases and J by 4 bases, with 8 bases between.

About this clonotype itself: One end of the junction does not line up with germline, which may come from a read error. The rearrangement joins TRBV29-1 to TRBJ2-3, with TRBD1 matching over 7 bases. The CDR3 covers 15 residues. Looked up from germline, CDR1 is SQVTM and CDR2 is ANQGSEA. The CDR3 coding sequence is TGCGGCGTTGAAGATCGAAACAGGGGCCCAGATACGCAGTATTTT. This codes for CGVEDRNRGPDTQYF.

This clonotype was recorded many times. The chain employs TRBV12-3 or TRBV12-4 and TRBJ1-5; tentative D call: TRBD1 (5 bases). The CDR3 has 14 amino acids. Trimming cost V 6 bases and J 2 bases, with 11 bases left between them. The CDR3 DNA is TGTGCCAGCAGCCTAGGGGTCCGCAATCAGCCCCAGCATTTT. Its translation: CASSLGVRNQPQHF.

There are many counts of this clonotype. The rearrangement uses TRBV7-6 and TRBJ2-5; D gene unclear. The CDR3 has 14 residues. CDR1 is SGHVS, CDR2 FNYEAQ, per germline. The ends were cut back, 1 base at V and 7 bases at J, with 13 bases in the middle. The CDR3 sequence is CASSLEGLLGTQYF. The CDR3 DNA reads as TGTGCCAGCAGCTTAGAAGGGCTGCTCGGGACCCAGTACTTC.

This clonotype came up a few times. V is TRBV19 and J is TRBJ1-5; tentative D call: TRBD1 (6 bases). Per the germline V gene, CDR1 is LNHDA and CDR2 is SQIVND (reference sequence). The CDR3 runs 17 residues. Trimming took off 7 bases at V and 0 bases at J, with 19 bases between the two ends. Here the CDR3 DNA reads TGTGCCAGTATTCGGCAGGGAGGGGGACGTAGCAATCAGCCCCAGCATTTT. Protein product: CASIRQGGGRSNQPQHF.

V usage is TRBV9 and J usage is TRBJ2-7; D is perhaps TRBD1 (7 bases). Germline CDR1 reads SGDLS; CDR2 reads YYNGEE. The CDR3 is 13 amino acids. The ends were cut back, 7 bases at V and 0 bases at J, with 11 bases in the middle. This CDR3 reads CASQGGDSYEQYF. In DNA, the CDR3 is TGTGCCAGCCAGGGGGGCGACTCCTACGAGCAGTACTTC.

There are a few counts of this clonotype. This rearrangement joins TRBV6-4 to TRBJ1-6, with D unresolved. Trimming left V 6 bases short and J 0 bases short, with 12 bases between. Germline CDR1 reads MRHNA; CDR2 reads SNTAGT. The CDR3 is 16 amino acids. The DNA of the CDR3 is TGTGCCAGCAGAGAAGCGTTCAGCTCCTATAATTCACCCCTCCACTTT. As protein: CASREAFSSYNSPLHF.

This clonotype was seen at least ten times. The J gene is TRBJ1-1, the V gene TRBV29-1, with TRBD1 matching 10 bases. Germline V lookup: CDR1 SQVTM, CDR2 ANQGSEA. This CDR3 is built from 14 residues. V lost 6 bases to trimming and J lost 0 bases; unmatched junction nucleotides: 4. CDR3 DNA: TGCAGCGTGAGGACAGGGGGAATGAACACTGAAGCTTTCTTT. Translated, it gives CSVRTGGMNTEAFF.